This TCR beta chain was sequenced in a study of OX40 agonist ivuxolimab in advanced cancers. Study observations and caveats: Among T cells, CD8+ cells averaged more expanded clones than CD4+ cells.

Trimming removed 8 bases from V and 3 bases from J; junction bases left unmatched: 4. The germline CDR1 and CDR2 sequences are MDHEN and SYDVKM. The CDR3 has 14 amino acids. The protocol was immunoSEQ multiplex PCR, while the TCRdb copy is restricted to in-frame clones and leaves out a portion. The sample holds tens of thousands of clones, approximately 89% seen once. In regard to this clone: Its cognate antigen is unknown.

This clonotype was obtained from an adult with an advanced solid tumor such as melanoma, head and neck, liver or kidney cancer. V is TRBV28 and J is TRBJ1-5; 10 positions match TRBD1. The material sequenced was CD4+ or CD8+ T cells sorted from blood, taken in a trial of the OX40 agonist ivuxolimab. CDR3: CASFGTGDNQPQHF. In DNA, the CDR3 is TGTGCCAGCTTTGGGACAGGGGACAATCAGCCCCAGCATTTT. Filled out from reference TRBV28 and TRBJ1-5, the complete variable domain reads DVKVTQSSRYLVKRTGEKVFLECVQDMDHENMFWYRQDPGLGLRLIYFSYDVKMKEKGDIPEGYSVSREKKERFSLILESASTNQTSMYLCASFGTGDNQPQHFGDGTRLSIL.